The sequence of this TCR beta chain was determined in a study of cytomegalovirus exposure and HLA in healthy donors. The CDR3 is 15 residues long. V trimming: 4 bases; J trimming: 3 bases; junction bases outside the gene matches: 7. Germline CDR1 LNHDA, CDR2 SQIVND (reference sequence). 13 Jbeta primers and 60 Vbeta primers were used for the PCR. Assay used: immunoSEQ multiplex PCR; TCRdb lists only in-frame clones, some missing. This sample has about 160,000 clones, with roughly two thirds found just once. Study results and caveats: Another analysis was done later, and it associated around 15,000 TCR beta sequences with HLA alleles at 0.05 false discovery rate. Reportedly, cytomegalovirus status was diagnosed with high sensitivity and specificity. According to a later analysis, donors in an Asian-associated ancestry cluster reportedly had fewer N-insertions than the roughly 660-donor mean.

Concerning this clone itself: No antigen is known for it.

This chain uses TRBV19 with TRBJ2-7; TRBD2 matches 9 bases. This sequence originates from a woman aged 30 to 39 in good health and CMV-seronegative. Sequenced input: PBMCs. CDR3 loop: CASSTRGTSNYEQYF. The DNA for the CDR3 is TGTGCCAGTAGTACCCGCGGGACTAGCAACTACGAGCAGTACTTC.